This T cell receptor beta chain comes out of a study of human T cells and chemical hapten exposure. TCRdb reanalysed the 5' RACE reads using MiXCR and keeps one entry per CDR3 protein. Found here are 95,000 to 120,000 distinct CDR3 sequences, approximately 20% of them singletons; the top ten hold around 2.7%. Extraction of total RNA was performed on unfractionated whole blood. Per the germline V gene, CDR1 is KGHDR and CDR2 is SFDVKD. The trim removed 3 bases at V and 2 bases at J, leaving 9 bases unmatched. The CDR3 runs 18 residues. The sample holds a few counts of this clonotype. The TCR comes from a human donor in good health. The chain has TRBV24-1 and TRBJ2-6; 7 bases align to TRBD1. CDR3 DNA: TGTGCCACCAGTGATCCCCGACAGGGCCTTACTGGGGCCAACGTCCTGACTTTC. Its translation is CATSDPRQGLTGANVLTF.